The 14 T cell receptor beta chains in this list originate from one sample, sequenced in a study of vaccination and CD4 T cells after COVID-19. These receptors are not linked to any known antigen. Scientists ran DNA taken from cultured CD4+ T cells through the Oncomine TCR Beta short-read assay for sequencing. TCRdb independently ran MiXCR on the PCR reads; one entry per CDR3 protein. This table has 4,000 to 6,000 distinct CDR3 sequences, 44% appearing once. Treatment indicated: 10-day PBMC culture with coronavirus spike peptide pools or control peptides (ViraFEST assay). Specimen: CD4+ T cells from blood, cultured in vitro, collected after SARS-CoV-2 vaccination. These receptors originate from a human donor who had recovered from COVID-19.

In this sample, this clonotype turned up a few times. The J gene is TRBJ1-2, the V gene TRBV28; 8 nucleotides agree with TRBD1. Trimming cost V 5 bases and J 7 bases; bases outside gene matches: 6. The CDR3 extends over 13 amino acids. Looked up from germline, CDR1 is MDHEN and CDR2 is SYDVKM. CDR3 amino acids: CASSNDRGGGYTF. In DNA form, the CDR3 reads TGTGCCAGCAGTAACGACAGGGGTGGTGGCTACACCTTC.

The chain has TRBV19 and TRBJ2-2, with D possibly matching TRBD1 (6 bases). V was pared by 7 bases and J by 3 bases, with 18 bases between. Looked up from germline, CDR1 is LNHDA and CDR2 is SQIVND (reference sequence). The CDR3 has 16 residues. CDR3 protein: CASTTGQGLDTGELFF. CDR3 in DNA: TGTGCCAGTACCACGGGTCAGGGGCTGGACACCGGGGAGCTGTTTTTT.

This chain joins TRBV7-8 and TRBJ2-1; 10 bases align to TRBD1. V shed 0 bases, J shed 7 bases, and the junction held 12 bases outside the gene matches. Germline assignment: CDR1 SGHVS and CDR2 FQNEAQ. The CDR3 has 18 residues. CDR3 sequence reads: CASSLARFGTGVVNEQFF. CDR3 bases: TGTGCCAGCAGCTTAGCCCGGTTTGGGACAGGGGTCGTTAATGAGCAGTTCTTC. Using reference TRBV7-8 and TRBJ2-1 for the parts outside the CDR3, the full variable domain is GAGVSQSPRYKVAKRGQDVALRCDPISGHVSLFWYQQALGQGPEFLTYFQNEAQLDKSGLPSDRFFAERPEGSVSTLKIQRTQQEDSAVYLCASSLARFGTGVVNEQFFGPGTRLTVL.

Here the CDR3 reads CASSLGAGSSGANVLTF. The DNA for the CDR3 is TGTGCCAGCAGCTTAGGGGCCGGATCCTCTGGGGCCAACGTCCTGACTTTC. The chain links TRBV7-2 to TRBJ2-6; no definite D call. V was clipped by 1 base and J by 0 bases, with 10 bases between them. The germline V gene encodes CDR1 SGHTA and CDR2 FQGNSA. The CDR3 is made up of 17 amino acids.

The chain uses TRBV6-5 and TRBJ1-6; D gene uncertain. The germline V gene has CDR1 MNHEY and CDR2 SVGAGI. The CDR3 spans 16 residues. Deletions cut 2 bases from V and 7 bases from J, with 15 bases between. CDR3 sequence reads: CASSYLSTGPNSPLHF. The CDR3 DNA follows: TGTGCCAGCAGTTACCTATCGACCGGGCCGAATTCACCCCTCCACTTT.

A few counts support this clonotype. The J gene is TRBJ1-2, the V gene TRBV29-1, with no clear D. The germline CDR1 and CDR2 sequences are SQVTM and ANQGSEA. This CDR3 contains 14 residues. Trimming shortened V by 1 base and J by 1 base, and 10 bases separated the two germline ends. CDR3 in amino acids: CSVEGEAFNYGYTF. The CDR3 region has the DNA TGCAGCGTTGAAGGTGAAGCCTTTAACTATGGCTACACCTTC. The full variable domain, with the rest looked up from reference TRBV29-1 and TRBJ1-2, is SAVISQKPSRDICQRGTSLTIQCQVDSQVTMMFWYRQQPGQSLTLIATANQGSEATYESGFVIDKFPISRPNLTFSTLTVSNMSPEDSSIYLCSVEGEAFNYGYTFGSGTRLTVV.

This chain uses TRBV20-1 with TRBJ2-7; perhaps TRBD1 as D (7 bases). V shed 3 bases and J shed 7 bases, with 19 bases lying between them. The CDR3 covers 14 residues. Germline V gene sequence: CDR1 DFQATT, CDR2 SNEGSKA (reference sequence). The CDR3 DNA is TGCAGTGCTAGGGGGGGACAGCGTGCAATTGAGCAGTACTTC. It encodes CSARGGQRAIEQYF.

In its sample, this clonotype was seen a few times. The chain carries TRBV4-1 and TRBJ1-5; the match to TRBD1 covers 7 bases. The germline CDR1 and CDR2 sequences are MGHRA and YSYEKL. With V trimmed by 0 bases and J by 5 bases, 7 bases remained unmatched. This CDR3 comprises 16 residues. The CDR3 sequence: CASSQDADRSDQPQHF. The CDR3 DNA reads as TGCGCCAGCAGCCAAGACGCGGACAGGAGCGATCAGCCCCAGCATTTT.

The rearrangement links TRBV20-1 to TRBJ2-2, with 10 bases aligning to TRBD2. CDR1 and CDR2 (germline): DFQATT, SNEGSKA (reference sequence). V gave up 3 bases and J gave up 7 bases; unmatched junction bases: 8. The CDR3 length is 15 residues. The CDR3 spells CSASDSGRKDGELFF. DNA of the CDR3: TGCAGTGCTAGTGATAGCGGGAGGAAGGACGGGGAGCTGTTTTTT.

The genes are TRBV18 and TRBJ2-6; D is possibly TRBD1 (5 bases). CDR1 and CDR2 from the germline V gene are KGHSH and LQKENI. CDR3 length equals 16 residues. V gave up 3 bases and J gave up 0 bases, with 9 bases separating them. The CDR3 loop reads CASSPTQGSGANVLTF. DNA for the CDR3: TGTGCCAGCTCACCCACTCAGGGCTCTGGGGCCAACGTCCTGACTTTC.

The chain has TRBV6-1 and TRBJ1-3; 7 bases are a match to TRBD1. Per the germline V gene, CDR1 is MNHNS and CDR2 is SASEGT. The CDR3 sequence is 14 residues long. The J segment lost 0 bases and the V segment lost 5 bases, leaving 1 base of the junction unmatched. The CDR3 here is CASSRDSSGNTIYF. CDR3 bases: TGTGCCAGCAGTCGGGACAGCTCTGGAAACACCATATATTTT.

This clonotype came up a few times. The CDR3 reads CASSNGEGFGYTF. The DNA of the CDR3 is TGTGCCAGCAGTAATGGAGAGGGTTTTGGCTACACCTTC. The rearrangement links TRBV27 to TRBJ1-2; D is uncertain. The CDR3 is 13 residues long. Germline V gives CDR1 MNHEY, CDR2 SMNVEV (reference sequence). The V and J ends lost 5 bases and 7 bases respectively, with 14 bases between them.

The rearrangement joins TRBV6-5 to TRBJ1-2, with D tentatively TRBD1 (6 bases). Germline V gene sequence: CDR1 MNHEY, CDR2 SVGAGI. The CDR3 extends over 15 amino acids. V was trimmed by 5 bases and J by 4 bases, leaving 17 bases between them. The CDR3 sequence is CASSNLQGWGYGYTF. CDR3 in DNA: TGTGCCAGCAGTAACTTACAGGGTTGGGGCTATGGCTACACCTTC.

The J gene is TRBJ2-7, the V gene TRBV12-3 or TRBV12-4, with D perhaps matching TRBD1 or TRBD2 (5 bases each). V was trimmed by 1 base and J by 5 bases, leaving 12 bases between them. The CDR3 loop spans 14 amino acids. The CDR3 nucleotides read TGTGCCAGCAGTTTAGGGTCCAGGGAGAACGAGCAGTACTTC. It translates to CASSLGSRENEQYF.